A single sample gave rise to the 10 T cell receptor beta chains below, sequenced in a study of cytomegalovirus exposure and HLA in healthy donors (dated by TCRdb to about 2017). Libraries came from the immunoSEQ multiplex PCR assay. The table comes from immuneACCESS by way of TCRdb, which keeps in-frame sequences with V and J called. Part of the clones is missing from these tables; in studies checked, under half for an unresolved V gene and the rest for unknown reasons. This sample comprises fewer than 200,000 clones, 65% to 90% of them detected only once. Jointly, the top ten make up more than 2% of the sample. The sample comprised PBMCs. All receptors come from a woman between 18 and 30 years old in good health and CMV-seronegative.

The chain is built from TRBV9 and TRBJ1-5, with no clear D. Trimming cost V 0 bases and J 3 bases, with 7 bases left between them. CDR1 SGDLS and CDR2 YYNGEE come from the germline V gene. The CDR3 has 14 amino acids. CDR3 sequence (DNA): TGTGCCAGCAGCGTAGGGCCAGACAATCAGCCCCAGCATTTT. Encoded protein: CASSVGPDNQPQHF.

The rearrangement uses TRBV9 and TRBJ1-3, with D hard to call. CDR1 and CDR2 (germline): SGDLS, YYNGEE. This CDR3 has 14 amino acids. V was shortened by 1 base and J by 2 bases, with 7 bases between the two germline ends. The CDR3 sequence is CASSVSEAGNTIYF. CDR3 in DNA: TGTGCCAGCAGCGTAAGCGAGGCTGGAAACACCATATATTTT.

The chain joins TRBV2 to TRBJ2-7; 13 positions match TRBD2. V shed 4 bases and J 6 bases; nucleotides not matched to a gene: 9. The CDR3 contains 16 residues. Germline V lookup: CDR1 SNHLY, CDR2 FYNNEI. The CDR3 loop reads CASSGKLAGGPGEQYF. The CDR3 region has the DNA TGTGCCAGCAGTGGCAAACTAGCGGGAGGGCCGGGCGAGCAGTACTTC.

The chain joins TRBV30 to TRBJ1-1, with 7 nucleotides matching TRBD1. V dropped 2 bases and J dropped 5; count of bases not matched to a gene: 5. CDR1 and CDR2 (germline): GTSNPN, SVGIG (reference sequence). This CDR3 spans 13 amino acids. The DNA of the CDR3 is TGTGCCTGGAGTTCAGGGGGTGGGACTGAAGCTTTCTTT. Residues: CAWSSGGGTEAFF.

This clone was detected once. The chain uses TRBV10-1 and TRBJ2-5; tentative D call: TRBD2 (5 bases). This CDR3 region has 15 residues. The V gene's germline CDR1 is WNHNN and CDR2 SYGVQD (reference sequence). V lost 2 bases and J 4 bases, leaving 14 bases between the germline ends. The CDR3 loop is CASSEDLTSIETQYF. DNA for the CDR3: TGCGCCAGCAGTGAGGACCTTACTAGTATAGAGACCCAGTACTTC.

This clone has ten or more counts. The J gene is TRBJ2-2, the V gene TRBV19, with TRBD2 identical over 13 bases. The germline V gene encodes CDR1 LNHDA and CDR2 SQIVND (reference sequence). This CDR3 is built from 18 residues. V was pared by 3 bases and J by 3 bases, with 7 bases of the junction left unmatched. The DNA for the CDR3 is TGTGCCAGTAGTATGAGGACTAGCGGGAGCAGGTACACCGGGGAGCTGTTTTTT. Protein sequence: CASSMRTSGSRYTGELFF.

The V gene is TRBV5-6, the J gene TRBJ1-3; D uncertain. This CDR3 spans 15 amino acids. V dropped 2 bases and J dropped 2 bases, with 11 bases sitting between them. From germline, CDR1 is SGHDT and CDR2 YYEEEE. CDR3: CASSFVASPGNTIYF. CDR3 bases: TGTGCCAGCAGCTTTGTGGCATCTCCTGGAAACACCATATATTTT. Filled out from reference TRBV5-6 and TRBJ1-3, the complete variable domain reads DAGVTQSPTHLIKTRGQQVTLRCSPKSGHDTVSWYQQALGQGPQFIFQYYEEEERQRGNFPDRFSGHQFPNYSSELNVNALLLGDSALYLCASSFVASPGNTIYFGEGSWLTVV.

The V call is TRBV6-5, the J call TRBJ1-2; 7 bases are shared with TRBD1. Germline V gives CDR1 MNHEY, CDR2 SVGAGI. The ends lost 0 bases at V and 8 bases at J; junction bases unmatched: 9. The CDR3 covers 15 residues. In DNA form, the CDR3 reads TGTGCCAGCAGTTACTCGCGACAGGGAGGCGACGGCTACACCTTC. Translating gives CASSYSRQGGDGYTF.

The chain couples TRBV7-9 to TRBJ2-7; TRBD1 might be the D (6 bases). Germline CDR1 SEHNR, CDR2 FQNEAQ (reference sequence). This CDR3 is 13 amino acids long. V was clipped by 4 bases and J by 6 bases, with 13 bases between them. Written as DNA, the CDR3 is TGTGCCAGCAGCTCCTCGGGACATAGCGAGCAGTACTTC. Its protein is CASSSSGHSEQYF.

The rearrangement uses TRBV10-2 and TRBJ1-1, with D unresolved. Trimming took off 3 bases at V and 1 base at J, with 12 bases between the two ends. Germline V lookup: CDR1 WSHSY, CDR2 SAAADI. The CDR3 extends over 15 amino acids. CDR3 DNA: TGCGCCAGCAGTGAAGTCCTGAGAACGAACACTGAAGCTTTCTTT. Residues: CASSEVLRTNTEAFF.